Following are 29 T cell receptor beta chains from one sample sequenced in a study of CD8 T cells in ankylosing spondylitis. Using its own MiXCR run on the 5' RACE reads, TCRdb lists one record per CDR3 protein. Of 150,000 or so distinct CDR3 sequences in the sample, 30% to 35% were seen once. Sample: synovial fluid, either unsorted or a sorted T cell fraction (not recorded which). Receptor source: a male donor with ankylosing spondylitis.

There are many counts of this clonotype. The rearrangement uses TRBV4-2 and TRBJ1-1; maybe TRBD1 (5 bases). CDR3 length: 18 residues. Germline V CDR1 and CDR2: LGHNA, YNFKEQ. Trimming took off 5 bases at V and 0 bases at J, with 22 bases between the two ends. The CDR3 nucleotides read TGTGCCAGCAGCTCCCGGGCCTATTCTGGGGGAATGAACACTGAAGCTTTCTTT. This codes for CASSSRAYSGGMNTEAFF.

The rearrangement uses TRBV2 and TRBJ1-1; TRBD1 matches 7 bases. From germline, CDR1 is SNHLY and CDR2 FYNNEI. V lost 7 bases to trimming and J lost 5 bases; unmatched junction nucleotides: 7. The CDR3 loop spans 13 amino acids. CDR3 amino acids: CASKGALGTEAFF. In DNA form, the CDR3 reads TGTGCCAGCAAGGGGGCCTTAGGGACTGAAGCTTTCTTT.

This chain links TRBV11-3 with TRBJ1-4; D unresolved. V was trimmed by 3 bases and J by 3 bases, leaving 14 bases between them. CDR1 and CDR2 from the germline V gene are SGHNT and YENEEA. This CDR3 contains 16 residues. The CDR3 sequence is CASSLVSGSANEKLFF. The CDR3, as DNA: TGTGCCAGCAGCTTGGTTTCGGGATCGGCTAATGAAAAACTGTTTTTT.

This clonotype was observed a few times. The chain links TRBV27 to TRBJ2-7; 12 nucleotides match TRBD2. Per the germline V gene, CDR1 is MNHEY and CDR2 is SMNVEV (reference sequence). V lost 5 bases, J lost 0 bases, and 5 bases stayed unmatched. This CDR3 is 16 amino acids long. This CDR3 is CASSSATSGGSYEQYF. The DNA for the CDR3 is TGTGCCAGCAGTAGCGCGACTAGCGGGGGCTCCTACGAGCAGTACTTC.

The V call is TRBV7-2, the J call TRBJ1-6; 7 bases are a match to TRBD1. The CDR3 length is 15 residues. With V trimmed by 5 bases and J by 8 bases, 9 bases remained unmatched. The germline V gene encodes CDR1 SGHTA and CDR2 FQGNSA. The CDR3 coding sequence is TGTGCCAGCAGCCGAAGAGGGCAGGGGGATTCACCCCTCCACTTT. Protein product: CASSRRGQGDSPLHF.

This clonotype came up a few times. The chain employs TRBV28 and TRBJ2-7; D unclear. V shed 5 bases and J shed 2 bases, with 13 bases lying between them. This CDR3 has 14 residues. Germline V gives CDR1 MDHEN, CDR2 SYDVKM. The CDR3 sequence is CASSGVVPPYEQYF. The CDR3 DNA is TGTGCCAGCAGTGGGGTGGTCCCACCCTACGAGCAGTACTTC.

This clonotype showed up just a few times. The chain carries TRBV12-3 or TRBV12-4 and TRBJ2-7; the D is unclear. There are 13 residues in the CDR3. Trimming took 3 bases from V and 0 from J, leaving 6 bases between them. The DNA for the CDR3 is TGTGCCAGCAGTTTGAACCTCTCCTACGAGCAGTACTTC. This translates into CASSLNLSYEQYF.

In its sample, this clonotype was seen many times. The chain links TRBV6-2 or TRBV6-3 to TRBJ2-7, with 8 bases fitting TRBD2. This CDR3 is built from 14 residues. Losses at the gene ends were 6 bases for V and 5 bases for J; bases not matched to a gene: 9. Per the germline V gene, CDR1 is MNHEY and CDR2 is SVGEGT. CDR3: CASSPGREVDEQYF. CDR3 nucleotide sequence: TGTGCCAGCAGCCCCGGGCGGGAGGTGGACGAGCAGTACTTC.

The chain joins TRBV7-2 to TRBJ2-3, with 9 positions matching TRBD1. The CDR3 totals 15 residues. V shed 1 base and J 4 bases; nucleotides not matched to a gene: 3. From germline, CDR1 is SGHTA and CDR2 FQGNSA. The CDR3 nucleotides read TGTGCCAGCAGCTTAGGGGGACAGGGTGCAGATACGCAGTATTTT. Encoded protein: CASSLGGQGADTQYF.

The CDR3 DNA follows: TGTGCCAGCATGGGGAGGGGGCACACTGAAGCTTTCTTT. This codes for CASMGRGHTEAFF. The V gene is TRBV6-1, the J gene TRBJ1-1, with 7 bases matching TRBD1. Trimming took 7 bases from V and 3 from J; bases not matched to a gene: 5. This CDR3 is built from 13 residues. Germline assignment: CDR1 MNHNS and CDR2 SASEGT.

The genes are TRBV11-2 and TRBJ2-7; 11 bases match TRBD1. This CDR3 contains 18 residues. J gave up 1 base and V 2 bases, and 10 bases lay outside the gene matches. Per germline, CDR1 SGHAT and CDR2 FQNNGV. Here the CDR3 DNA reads TGTGCCAGCAGCTTAAGGGACAGGGGGATCTCCCATTCCTACGAGCAGTACTTC. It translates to CASSLRDRGISHSYEQYF.

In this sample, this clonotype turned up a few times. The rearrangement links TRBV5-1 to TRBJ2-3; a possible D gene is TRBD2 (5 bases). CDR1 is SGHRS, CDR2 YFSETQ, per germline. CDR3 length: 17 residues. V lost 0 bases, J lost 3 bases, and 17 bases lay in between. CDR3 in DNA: TGCGCCAGCAGCTTGGGGGCCTTAGAGGGATGGACAGATACGCAGTATTTT. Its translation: CASSLGALEGWTDTQYF.

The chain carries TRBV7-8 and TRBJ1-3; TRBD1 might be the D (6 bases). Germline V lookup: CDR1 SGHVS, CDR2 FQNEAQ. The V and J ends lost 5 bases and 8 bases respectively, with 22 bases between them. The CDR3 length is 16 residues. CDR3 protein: CASSGGGVQGLDTIYF. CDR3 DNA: TGTGCCAGCAGCGGGGGGGGGGTACAGGGCCTCGACACCATATATTTT.

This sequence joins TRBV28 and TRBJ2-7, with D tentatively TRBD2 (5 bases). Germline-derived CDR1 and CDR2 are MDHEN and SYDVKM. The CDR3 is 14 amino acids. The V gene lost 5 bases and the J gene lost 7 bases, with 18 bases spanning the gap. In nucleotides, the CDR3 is TGTGCCAGCAGTCCCCTTGACCCACCGGGAGAGCAGTACTTC. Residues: CASSPLDPPGEQYF.

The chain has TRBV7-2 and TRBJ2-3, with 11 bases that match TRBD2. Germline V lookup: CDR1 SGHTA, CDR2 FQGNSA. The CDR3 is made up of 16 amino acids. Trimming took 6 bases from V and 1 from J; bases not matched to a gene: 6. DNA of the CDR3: TGTGCCAGCAGGCCTACACTAGCGGGAGGCACAGATACGCAGTATTTT. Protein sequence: CASRPTLAGGTDTQYF.

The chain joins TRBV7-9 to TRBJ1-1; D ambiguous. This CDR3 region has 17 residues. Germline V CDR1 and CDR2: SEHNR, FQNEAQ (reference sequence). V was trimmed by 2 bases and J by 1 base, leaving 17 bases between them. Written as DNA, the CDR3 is TGTGCCAGCAGCTTAAATGGGAAGGGAACTTGGAACACTGAAGCTTTCTTT. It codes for CASSLNGKGTWNTEAFF.

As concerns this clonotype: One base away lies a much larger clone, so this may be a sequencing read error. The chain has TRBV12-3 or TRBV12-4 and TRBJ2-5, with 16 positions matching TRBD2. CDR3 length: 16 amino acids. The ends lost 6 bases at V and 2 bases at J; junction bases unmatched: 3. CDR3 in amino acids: CASRSGLAGGQETQYF. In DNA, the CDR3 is TGTGCCAGCAGATCGGGACTAGCGGGAGGGCAAGAGACCCAGTACTTC.

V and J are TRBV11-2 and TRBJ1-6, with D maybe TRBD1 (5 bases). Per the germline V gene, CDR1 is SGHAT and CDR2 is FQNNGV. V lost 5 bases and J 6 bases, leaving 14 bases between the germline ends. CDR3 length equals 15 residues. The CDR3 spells CASSLPGRANSPLHF. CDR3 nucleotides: TGTGCCAGCAGCCTCCCAGGGAGGGCTAATTCACCCCTCCACTTT.

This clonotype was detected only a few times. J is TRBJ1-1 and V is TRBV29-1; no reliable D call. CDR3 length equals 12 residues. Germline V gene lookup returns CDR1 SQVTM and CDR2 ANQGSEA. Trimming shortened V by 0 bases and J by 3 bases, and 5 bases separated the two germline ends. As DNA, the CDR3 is TGCAGCGTTGAAGATGGCCACACTGAAGCTTTCTTT. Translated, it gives CSVEDGHTEAFF.

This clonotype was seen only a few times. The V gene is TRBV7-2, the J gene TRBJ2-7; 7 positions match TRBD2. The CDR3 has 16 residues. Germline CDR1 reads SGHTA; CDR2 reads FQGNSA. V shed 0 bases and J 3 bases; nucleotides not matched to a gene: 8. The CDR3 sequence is CASSLATSTFGYEQYF. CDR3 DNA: TGTGCCAGCAGCTTAGCGACTAGCACTTTTGGCTACGAGCAGTACTTC.

Here the CDR3 reads CASSLRLSSGGAYEQYF. The CDR3 DNA follows: TGTGCCAGCAGCTTAAGGTTGTCTAGCGGGGGGGCCTACGAGCAGTACTTC. The chain employs TRBV7-2 and TRBJ2-7, with 12 bases lining up with TRBD2. The CDR3 contains 17 residues. Looked up from germline, CDR1 is SGHTA and CDR2 is FQGNSA. J was trimmed by 2 bases and V by 2 bases; bases with no gene match: 7.

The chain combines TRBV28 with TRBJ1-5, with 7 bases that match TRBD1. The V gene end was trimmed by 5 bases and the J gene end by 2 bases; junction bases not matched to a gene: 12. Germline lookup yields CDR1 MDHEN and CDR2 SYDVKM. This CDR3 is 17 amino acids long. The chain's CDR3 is CASSSPGPGTGNQPQHF. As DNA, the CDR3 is TGTGCCAGCAGTAGCCCTGGGCCCGGGACAGGCAATCAGCCCCAGCATTTT.

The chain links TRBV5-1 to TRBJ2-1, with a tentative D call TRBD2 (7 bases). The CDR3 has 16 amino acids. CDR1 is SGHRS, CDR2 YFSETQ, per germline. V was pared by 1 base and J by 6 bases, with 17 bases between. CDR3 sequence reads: CASSLTIGGGGNEQFF. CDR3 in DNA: TGCGCCAGCAGCTTGACGATTGGGGGCGGGGGCAATGAGCAGTTCTTC.

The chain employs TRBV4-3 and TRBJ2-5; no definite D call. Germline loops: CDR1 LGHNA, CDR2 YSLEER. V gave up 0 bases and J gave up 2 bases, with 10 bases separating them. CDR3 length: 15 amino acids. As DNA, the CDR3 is TGCGCCAGCAGCCAAGACGTGGCTAGACAAGAGACCCAGTACTTC. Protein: CASSQDVARQETQYF.

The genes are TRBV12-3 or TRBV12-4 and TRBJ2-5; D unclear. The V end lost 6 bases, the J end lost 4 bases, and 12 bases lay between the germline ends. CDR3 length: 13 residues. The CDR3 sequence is CASSIRPTETQYF. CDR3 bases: TGTGCCAGCAGCATACGACCGACAGAGACCCAGTACTTC.

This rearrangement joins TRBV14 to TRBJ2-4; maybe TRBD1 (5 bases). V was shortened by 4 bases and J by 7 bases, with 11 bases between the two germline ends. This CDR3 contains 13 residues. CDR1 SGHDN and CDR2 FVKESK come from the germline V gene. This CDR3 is CASSRQGSNIQYF. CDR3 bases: TGTGCCAGCAGCCGGCAGGGTTCGAACATTCAGTACTTC.

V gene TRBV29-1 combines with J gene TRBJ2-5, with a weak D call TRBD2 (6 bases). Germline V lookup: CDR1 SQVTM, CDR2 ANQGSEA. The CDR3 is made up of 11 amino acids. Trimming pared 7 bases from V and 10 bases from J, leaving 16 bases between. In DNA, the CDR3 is TGCAGCGGCGGGACTGTAGAACGCCAGTACTTC. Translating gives CSGGTVERQYF.

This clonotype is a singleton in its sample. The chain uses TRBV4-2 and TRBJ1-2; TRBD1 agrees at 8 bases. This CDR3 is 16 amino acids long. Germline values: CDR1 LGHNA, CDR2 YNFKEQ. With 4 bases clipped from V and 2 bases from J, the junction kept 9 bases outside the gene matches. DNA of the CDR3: TGTGCCAGCAGCCCGGGACAGGCTGGTTCGAACTATGGCTACACCTTC. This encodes CASSPGQAGSNYGYTF.

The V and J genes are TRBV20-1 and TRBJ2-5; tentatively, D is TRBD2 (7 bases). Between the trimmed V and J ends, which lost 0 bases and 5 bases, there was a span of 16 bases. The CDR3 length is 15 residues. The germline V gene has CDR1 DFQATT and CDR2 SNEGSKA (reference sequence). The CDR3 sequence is CSAREGGGARETQYF. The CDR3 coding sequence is TGCAGTGCTAGAGAGGGTGGGGGGGCGCGTGAGACCCAGTACTTC.